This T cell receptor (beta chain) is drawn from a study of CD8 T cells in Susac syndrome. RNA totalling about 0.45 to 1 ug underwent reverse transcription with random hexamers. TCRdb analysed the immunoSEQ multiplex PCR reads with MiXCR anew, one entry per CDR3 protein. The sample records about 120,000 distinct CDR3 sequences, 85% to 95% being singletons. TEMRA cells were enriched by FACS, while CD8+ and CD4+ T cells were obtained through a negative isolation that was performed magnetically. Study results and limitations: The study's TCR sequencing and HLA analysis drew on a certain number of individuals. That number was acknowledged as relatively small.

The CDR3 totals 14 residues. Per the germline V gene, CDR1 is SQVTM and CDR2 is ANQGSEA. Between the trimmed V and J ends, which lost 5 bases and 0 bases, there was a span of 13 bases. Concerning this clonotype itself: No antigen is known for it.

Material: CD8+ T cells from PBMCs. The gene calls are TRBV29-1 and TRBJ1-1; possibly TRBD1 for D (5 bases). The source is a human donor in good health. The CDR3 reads CSVQGLVMNTEAFF. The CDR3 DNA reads TGCAGCGTTCAGGGATTAGTCATGAACACTGAAGCTTTCTTT. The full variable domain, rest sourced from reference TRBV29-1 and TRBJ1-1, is SAVISQKPSRDICQRGTSLTIQCQVDSQVTMMFWYRQQPGQSLTLIATANQGSEATYESGFVIDKFPISRPNLTFSTLTVSNMSPEDSSIYLCSVQGLVMNTEAFFGQGTRLTVV.